This T cell receptor (beta chain) was documented in a study of monozygotic twins with inflammatory bowel disease. After re-calling the 5' RACE reads, TCRdb lists one entry per CDR3 protein, DNA absent. The data include 150,000 to 200,000 distinct CDR3 sequences; the top ten clones carry 2.5% to 3%. This CDR3 region has 17 residues. Per the germline V gene, CDR1 is LGHNA and CDR2 is YSLEER. Investigators extracted total RNA from whole blood and did not sort T cells. Study results and caveats: Concordance status among twins (concordant versus discordant) showed no link to repertoire similarity, possibly from limited power.

In the case of this clonotype: Its antigen is as yet unknown.

Sequenced: blood. The TCR sequence derives from a human donor with ulcerative colitis or Crohn's disease, or a healthy co-twin of an affected twin (not recorded which). The V call is TRBV4-3, the J call TRBJ2-2. The CDR3 spells CASSQDQDKANTGELFF.